Presented here are 10 T cell receptor beta chains from one specimen sequenced in a study of T cell clonotyping in hematopoietic cell transplantation listed by TCRdb under 2021. Library generation was performed with the immunoSEQ multiplex PCR assay. The table comes from immuneACCESS by way of TCRdb, which keeps in-frame sequences with V and J called. Part of the clones is missing from these tables; in studies checked, under half for an unresolved V gene and the rest for unknown reasons. The sample includes about 15,000 clones, with roughly 70% observed a single time. The ten most abundant clones make up approximately 10% of the sample. The specimen was peripheral blood mononuclear cells. The receptor set was obtained from a woman between 55 and 75 years old in good health. Some clones in this sample may be carry-over from other donors' samples.

The gene calls are TRBV5-8 and TRBJ2-5, with D tentatively TRBD2 (6 bases). The germline V gene encodes CDR1 SGHTS and CDR2 YDEGEE. V dropped 4 bases and J dropped 9 bases, with 16 bases sitting between them. The CDR3 consists of 13 residues. The CDR3 loop is CASSGGTSGAQYF. CDR3 nucleotide sequence: TGTGCCAGCAGCGGCGGGACTTCGGGGGCCCAGTACTTC.

The rearrangement joins TRBV6-5 to TRBJ2-7, with a possible D match to TRBD1 (6 bases). Trimming removed 4 bases at V and 4 bases at J, with 11 bases between. CDR3 length: 13 amino acids. CDR1 and CDR2 from the germline V gene are MNHEY and SVGAGI. The CDR3 sequence: CASSFGRGYEQYF. The CDR3 region has the DNA TGTGCCAGCAGTTTCGGCAGGGGATACGAGCAGTACTTC.

The rearrangement joins TRBV4-3 to TRBJ1-1, with D unresolved. This CDR3 contains 16 residues. From germline, CDR1 is LGHNA and CDR2 YSLEER. The germline V and J ends were trimmed by 0 bases and 0 bases, with 11 bases remaining between them. CDR3 residues: CASSQDGDYVNTEAFF. The CDR3, as DNA: TGCGCCAGCAGCCAAGATGGTGACTACGTGAACACTGAAGCTTTCTTT.

A few counts support this clone. J is TRBJ1-2 and V is TRBV5-1, with a weak D call TRBD1 (5 bases). V dropped 6 bases and J dropped 5 bases, with 17 bases sitting between them. CDR1 SGHRS and CDR2 YFSETQ come from the germline V gene. The CDR3 contains 14 residues. CDR3 sequence reads: CASMVRGNGYGYTF. CDR3 nucleotide sequence: TGCGCCAGCATGGTCCGGGGGAATGGGTATGGCTACACCTTC.

The gene calls are TRBV29-1 and TRBJ1-2; 7 bases are a match to TRBD1. CDR3 length: 14 residues. Per germline, CDR1 SQVTM and CDR2 ANQGSEA. The V and J ends lost 7 bases and 4 bases, in that order; junction bases with no gene match: 12. The CDR3 loop reads CSARTGDGSYGYTF. Here the CDR3 DNA reads TGCAGCGCACGGACAGGCGACGGGAGCTATGGCTACACCTTC.

The genes are TRBV5-8 and TRBJ2-5; TRBD2 matches 15 bases. The V gene's germline CDR1 is SGHTS and CDR2 YDEGEE. This CDR3 spans 17 amino acids. With 4 bases clipped from V and 1 base from J, the junction kept 5 bases outside the gene matches. The chain's CDR3 is CASSLGLAGGTQETQYF. In DNA form, the CDR3 reads TGTGCCAGCAGCCTGGGACTAGCGGGAGGAACCCAAGAGACCCAGTACTTC.

This rearrangement joins TRBV28 to TRBJ1-2; 7 bases map to TRBD1. Germline assignment: CDR1 MDHEN and CDR2 SYDVKM. The CDR3 totals 14 residues. The trim removed 6 bases at V and 4 bases at J, leaving 8 bases unmatched. The CDR3 is CASSYSTGPYGYTF. The CDR3 DNA follows: TGTGCCAGCAGCTACTCGACAGGGCCCTATGGCTACACCTTC.

V and J are TRBV4-1 and TRBJ1-3; the D gene is possibly TRBD1 (6 bases). V lost 4 bases and J 0 bases, leaving 13 bases between the germline ends. The CDR3 runs to 16 residues. The germline V gene has CDR1 MGHRA and CDR2 YSYEKL. The CDR3 spells CASSRRTAYSGNTIYF. CDR3 bases: TGCGCCAGCAGCCGGAGGACAGCTTACTCTGGAAACACCATATATTTT.

A remark on this clone: One junction end disagrees with the germline gene, perhaps due to a read error. The chain carries TRBV9 and TRBJ1-5, with D unclear. This CDR3 spans 13 amino acids. The germline V gene has CDR1 SGDLS and CDR2 YYNGEE. The CDR3 DNA is TGTGCCAACAGCGTAACCCCCGATCAGCCCCAGCATTTT. It is translated as CANSVTPDQPQHF.

This clone was picked up one time. The chain combines TRBV5-1 with TRBJ1-4; D is perhaps TRBD1 (5 bases). Germline V gives CDR1 SGHRS, CDR2 YFSETQ. V dropped 0 bases and J dropped 8 bases, with 11 bases sitting between them. The CDR3 extends over 14 amino acids. Here the CDR3 reads CASSLAGQFEKLFF. The CDR3 DNA reads as TGCGCCAGCAGCTTGGCGGGGCAGTTCGAAAAACTGTTTTTT.